This TCR beta chain was observed in a study of blood T cells in healthy people across ages. Background on the study: About one barcoded beta molecule per two T cells was captured by template switching. Study-level results: A greater number of naive CD4+ cells and higher diversity distinguished long-lived donors from aged donors. Strongly correlated with naive T cell percentage was TCR beta diversity.

A J-beta primer mix and a sample-barcoded 5' primer were used in a second PCR of roughly 7 to 12 cycles. Every molecule of cDNA carried a tag from a template-switch adaptor with 12 random nucleotides. TCRdb itself ran the 5' RACE reads through MiXCR, one entry per CDR3 protein. The sample contains over 550,000 distinct CDR3 sequences, under 30% of which appear only once. The CDR3 length is 15 residues. From germline, CDR1 is MGHRA and CDR2 YSYEKL. Deletions cut 0 bases from V and 5 bases from J, with 12 bases between. This clonotype was picked up many times. Antigen specificity is unknown. The rearrangement uses TRBV4-1 and TRBJ2-3; no reliable D call. The source is a woman older than 75 in good health. Sequenced sample: blood. The CDR3 region has the DNA TGCGCCAGCAGCCAAGAGGGCCGGGTTGTAGATACGCAGTATTTT. It yields the protein CASSQEGRVVDTQYF.